The rows below give T cell receptor beta chains drawn from one sample of a study of cytomegalovirus exposure and HLA in healthy donors. Measured with immunoSEQ multiplex PCR; TCRdb has only the in-frame clones, and not every one. The sample holds more than 80,000 clones, approximately 84% seen once. The specimen was PBMCs. The receptors originated from a girl aged 2-10 years in good health and CMV-seropositive. Both conserved end residues are part of each CDR3. The D gene is left open where the match is weak. Expanded clones are given a class, and other clones once, few, many or no size at all.

v_call	j_call	clone_size	d_call	cdr3_aa	cdr3_nt
TRBV11-2	TRBJ1-5	NA	NA	CASSLIDSQPQHF	TGTGCCAGCAGCTTAATTGACAGTCAGCCCCAGCATTTT
TRBV5-1	TRBJ1-5	NA	TRBD1	CASSEGGTGGQPQHF	TGCGCCAGCAGCGAGGGTGGGACAGGGGGTCAGCCCCAGCATTTT
TRBV19	TRBJ2-7	NA	NA	CASTTGFSYEQYF	TGTGCCAGCACAACAGGGTTCTCCTACGAGCAGTACTTC
TRBV27	TRBJ2-5	NA	NA	CASSQRVGAETQYF	TGTGCCAGCAGCCAGAGGGTAGGAGCAGAGACCCAGTACTTC
TRBV29-1	TRBJ2-7	NA	NA	CSVGQDEQYF	TGCAGCGTTGGACAGGACGAGCAGTACTTC
TRBV27	TRBJ1-5	few	TRBD1	CASSLDRDQPQHF	TGTGCCAGCAGCCTCGACAGGGATCAGCCCCAGCATTTT
TRBV5-1	TRBJ2-7	NA	NA	CASSYRDEQYF	TGCGCCAGCAGCTACCGGGACGAGCAGTACTTC
TRBV2	TRBJ2-5	NA	TRBD2	CASSEVTSDETQYF	TGTGCCAGCAGTGAAGTGACTAGCGATGAGACCCAGTACTTC
TRBV4-3	TRBJ2-4	NA	NA	CASSQEGGREPNIQYF	TGCGCCAGCAGCCAAGAGGGGGGGCGGGAGCCCAACATTCAGTACTTC
TRBV29-1	TRBJ2-2	once	NA	CSVEPGLNTGELFF	TGCAGCGTTGAACCAGGGCTGAACACCGGGGAGCTGTTTTTT
TRBV28	TRBJ1-4	few	NA	CASSLQKTVLNEKLFF	TGTGCCAGCAGTTTACAAAAGACAGTATTGAATGAAAAACTGTTTTTT
TRBV29-1	TRBJ2-6	NA	NA	CSVGGLLGVSGANVLTF	TGCAGCGTCGGGGGACTCTTAGGGGTCTCTGGGGCCAACGTCCTGACTTTC
TRBV30	TRBJ1-1	NA	NA	CAWSPTAQTEAFF	TGTGCCTGGAGCCCCACCGCACAGACCGAAGCTTTCTTT
TRBV6-1	TRBJ2-7	NA	NA	CASSEPTTTYEQYF	TGTGCCAGCAGTGAACCGACAACGACCTACGAGCAGTACTTC
TRBV28	TRBJ1-5	NA	NA	CASSLWIGAVNQPQHF	TGTGCCAGCAGTTTATGGATAGGGGCAGTTAATCAGCCCCAGCATTTT
TRBV10-3	TRBJ1-5	NA	NA	CASDRENSNQPQHF	TGTGCCTCAGACCGGGAAAATAGCAATCAGCCCCAGCATTTT
TRBV28	TRBJ2-3	NA	NA	CASSLFGQRGNTDTQYF	TGTGCCAGCAGTTTATTCGGACAGAGGGGGAACACAGATACGCAGTATTTT
TRBV29-1	TRBJ1-2	once	NA	CSVSTSDYGYTF	TGCAGCGTTTCGACTTCTGACTATGGCTACACCTTC
TRBV7-7	TRBJ2-5	once	TRBD1	CASSSPGQAQYF	TGTGCCAGCAGCTCCCCTGGACAGGCCCAGTACTTC
TRBV28	TRBJ2-1	NA	TRBD1	CASSFGDRGYNEQFF	TGTGCCAGCAGTTTTGGGGACAGAGGTTACAATGAGCAGTTCTTC
TRBV7-6	TRBJ2-1	few	TRBD2	CASSLEGPRGGNEQFF	TGTGCCAGCAGCCTAGAAGGCCCCCGGGGAGGGAATGAGCAGTTCTTC
TRBV18	TRBJ2-6	few	NA	CASSPRTEKFTGANVLTF	TGTGCCAGCTCACCAAGGACAGAAAAATTCACTGGGGCCAACGTCCTGACTTTC
TRBV5-1	TRBJ2-7	NA	TRBD2	CASTEAGSLYEQYF	TGCGCCAGCACCGAAGCGGGATCCCTCTACGAGCAGTACTTC
TRBV19	TRBJ1-2	NA	NA	CASSIPNAGYTF	TGTGCCAGTAGTATCCCCAACGCGGGCTACACCTTC
TRBV5-1	TRBJ2-5	NA	NA	CASSLASQETQYF	TGCGCCAGCAGCTTGGCCAGCCAAGAGACCCAGTACTTC
TRBV5-1	TRBJ2-3	NA	TRBD2	CASSQERDTDTQYF	TGCGCCAGCAGCCAAGAGCGGGACACAGATACGCAGTATTTT
TRBV29-1	TRBJ2-7	NA	TRBD2	CSVVGSGGFYEQYF	TGCAGCGTTGTAGGTAGCGGGGGCTTCTACGAGCAGTACTTC
TRBV9	TRBJ2-3	NA	TRBD2	CASSASQAGGTDTQYF	TGTGCCAGCAGCGCGAGTCAGGCGGGAGGCACAGATACGCAGTATTTT
TRBV28	TRBJ1-1	NA	TRBD1	CASTGTGYTEAFF	TGTGCCAGCACCGGGACAGGATACACTGAAGCTTTCTTT
TRBV19	TRBJ2-7	NA	TRBD2	CASSPSASGSYEQYF	TGTGCCAGTAGTCCCTCGGCTAGCGGGTCCTACGAGCAGTACTTC
TRBV10-3	TRBJ2-1	few	NA	CAIRAVGATYNEQFF	TGTGCCATCAGGGCGGTAGGGGCCACCTACAATGAGCAGTTCTTC
TRBV5-1	TRBJ2-5	NA	TRBD2	CASNIGTSGGGVTQYF	TGCGCCAGCAACATCGGGACTAGCGGGGGAGGGGTGACCCAGTACTTC
TRBV9	TRBJ2-6	NA	TRBD2	CASSGAGEAGTGANVLTF	TGTGCCAGCAGCGGGGCTGGGGAAGCGGGGACCGGGGCCAACGTCCTGACTTTC
TRBV28	TRBJ1-1	NA	NA	CASSDRVTEAFF	TGTGCCAGCAGTGATCGAGTCACTGAAGCTTTCTTT
TRBV27	TRBJ2-1	NA	NA	CASSKGGRWNEQFF	TGTGCCAGCAGTAAGGGGGGGCGTTGGAATGAGCAGTTCTTC
TRBV6-4	TRBJ1-1	NA	NA	CARGRGRANTEAFF	TGTGCCAGGGGGCGCGGCAGGGCGAACACTGAAGCTTTCTTT
TRBV7-2	TRBJ1-1	NA	NA	CASSLDRNTEAFF	TGTGCCAGCAGCTTAGACAGAAACACTGAAGCTTTCTTT
TRBV5-1	TRBJ1-1	NA	NA	CASRMSGSEAFF	TGCGCCAGCCGCATGTCGGGAAGTGAAGCTTTCTTT
TRBV6-6	TRBJ1-1	NA	NA	CASSYPDTYTEAFF	TGTGCCAGCAGTTACCCGGACACCTACACTGAAGCTTTCTTT